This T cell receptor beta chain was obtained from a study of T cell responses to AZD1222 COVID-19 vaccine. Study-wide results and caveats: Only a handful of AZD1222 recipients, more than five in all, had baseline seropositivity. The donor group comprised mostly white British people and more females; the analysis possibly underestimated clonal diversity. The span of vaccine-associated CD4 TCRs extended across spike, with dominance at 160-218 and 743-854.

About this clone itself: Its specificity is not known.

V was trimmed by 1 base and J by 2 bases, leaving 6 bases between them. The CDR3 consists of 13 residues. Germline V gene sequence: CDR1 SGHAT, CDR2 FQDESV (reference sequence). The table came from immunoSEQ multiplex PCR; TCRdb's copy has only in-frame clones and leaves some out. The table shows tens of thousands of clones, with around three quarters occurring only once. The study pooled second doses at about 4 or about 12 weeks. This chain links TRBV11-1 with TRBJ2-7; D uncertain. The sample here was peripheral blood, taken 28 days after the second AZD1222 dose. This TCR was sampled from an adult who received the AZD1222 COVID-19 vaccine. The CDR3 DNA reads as TGTGCCAGCAGCTTAGATAAGGCCTACGAGCAGTACTTC. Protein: CASSLDKAYEQYF.